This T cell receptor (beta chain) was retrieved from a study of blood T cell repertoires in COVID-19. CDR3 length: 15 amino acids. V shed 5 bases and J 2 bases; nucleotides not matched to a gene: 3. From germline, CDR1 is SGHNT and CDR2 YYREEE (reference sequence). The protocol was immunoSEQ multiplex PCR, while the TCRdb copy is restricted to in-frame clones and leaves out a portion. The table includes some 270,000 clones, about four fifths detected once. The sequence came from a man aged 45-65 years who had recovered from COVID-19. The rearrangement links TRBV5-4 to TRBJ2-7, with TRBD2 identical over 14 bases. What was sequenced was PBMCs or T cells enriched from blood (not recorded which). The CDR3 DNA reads TGTGCCAGCAGGTCGACTAGCGGGAGGGCCTACGAGCAGTACTTC. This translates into CASRSTSGRAYEQYF. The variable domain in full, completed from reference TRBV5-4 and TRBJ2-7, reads ETGVTQSPTHLIKTRGQQVTLRCSSQSGHNTVSWYQQALGQGPQFIFQYYREEENGRGNFPPRFSGLQFPNYSSELNVNALELDDSALYLCASRSTSGRAYEQYFGPGTRLTVT.